This section outlines one T cell receptor beta chain sequence together with its context. Its antigen remains unidentified. The CDR3 covers 16 residues. Germline V gene sequence: CDR1 MDHEN, CDR2 SYDVKM. The V end was cut by 7 bases, the J end by 0 bases, with 16 bases between. Method: immunoSEQ multiplex PCR; TCRdb's copy keeps in-frame clones and lacks some. The sample has approximately 130,000 clones; roughly 93% are singletons. This specimen comes from a study of T cell responses to AZD1222 COVID-19 vaccine. Regarding the study as a whole: Clonal diversity was possibly underestimated; the donors were predominantly white British and more often female. Seropositivity was recorded at baseline in only a handful of AZD1222 recipients. After the peak T cell response, and only then, were repertoires sampled.

The TCR sequence derives from an adult in good health. The chain links TRBV28 to TRBJ1-5; D call uncertain. Sample: peripheral blood, taken on day 0 of AZD1222 vaccination. The CDR3 DNA reads as TGTGCCAGCAACTCCTTTATGAAGGGTAGCAATCAGCCCCAGCATTTT. Translated, it gives CASNSFMKGSNQPQHF.